The 30 T cell receptor beta chains below all came from one sample that was sequenced in a study of cytomegalovirus exposure and HLA in healthy donors. The PCR made use of 60 Vbeta and 13 Jbeta primers. The repertoire was sequenced with immunoSEQ multiplex PCR; TCRdb's copy has only in-frame clones and lacks some. There are roughly 120,000 clones in the sample; 70% to 85% occur only once, and 4.5% to 6% lies in the top ten. The sequencing input was PBMCs. Receptor source: a young man in good health and CMV-seropositive.

This chain joins TRBV5-1 and TRBJ1-3; tentatively, D is TRBD1 (6 bases). Trimming removed 0 bases from V and 0 bases from J, with 10 bases in between. The germline gives CDR1 SGHRS, CDR2 YFSETQ. The CDR3 is 16 residues long. In DNA, the CDR3 is TGCGCCAGCAGCTTGGCAGGGGACCACTCTGGAAACACCATATATTTT. It translates to CASSLAGDHSGNTIYF.

The CDR3 DNA sequence: TGTGCCAGCAGCCCTGGACAGGGGCTGGGCGTTGAGCAGCCCCAGCATTTT. This translates into CASSPGQGLGVEQPQHF. This chain uses TRBV7-9 with TRBJ1-5, with TRBD1 identical over 9 bases. CDR1 is SEHNR, CDR2 FQNEAQ, per germline (reference sequence). V lost 5 bases and J lost 7; bases outside the gene matches: 15. The CDR3 has 17 amino acids.

This sequence joins TRBV5-1 and TRBJ2-7; 8 bases agree with TRBD1. CDR1 SGHRS and CDR2 YFSETQ come from the germline V gene. V gave up 4 bases and J gave up 1 base; unmatched junction bases: 7. There are 15 residues in the CDR3. The CDR3 DNA follows: TGCGCCAGCAGCCCCAGAGGACAGGGTTCCTACGAGCAGTACTTC. It yields the protein CASSPRGQGSYEQYF.

The CDR3 here is CASTGTFNEQFF. Here the CDR3 DNA reads TGTGCCAGTACGGGAACCTTCAATGAGCAGTTCTTC. The chain couples TRBV9 to TRBJ2-1; TRBD2 might be the D (5 bases). The germline V gene encodes CDR1 SGDLS and CDR2 YYNGEE. The V and J ends lost 8 bases and 6 bases respectively, with 12 bases between them. The CDR3 spans 12 residues.

Here the CDR3 DNA reads TGTGCCAGCAGCTTGGTGTCAGGAAAGGTCGGGGAGCTGTTTTTT. Encoded protein: CASSLVSGKVGELFF. The J gene is TRBJ2-2, the V gene TRBV5-5; D is uncertain. This CDR3 is built from 15 residues. Trimming stripped 0 bases from V and 7 bases from J, with 13 bases between. In germline, CDR1 is SGHKS, CDR2 YYEKEE (reference sequence).

The chain combines TRBV9 with TRBJ2-1; D is unclear. Trimming removed 6 bases at V and 8 bases at J, with 9 bases between. Germline V CDR1 and CDR2: SGDLS, YYNGEE. The CDR3 is made up of 11 amino acids. CDR3 sequence (DNA): TGTGCCAGCACATCTGGGCATGAGCAGTTCTTC. Encoded protein: CASTSGHEQFF. Full variable domain (missing parts from reference TRBV9 and TRBJ2-1): DSGVTQTPKHLITATGQRVTLRCSPRSGDLSVYWYQQSLDQGLQFLIQYYNGEERAKGNILERFSAQQFPDLHSELNLSSLELGDSALYFCASTSGHEQFFGPGTRLTVL.

V is TRBV5-5 and J is TRBJ2-3, with D possibly TRBD1 on 5 matching bases. Germline CDR1 SGHKS, CDR2 YYEKEE (reference sequence). The ends were cut back, 1 base at V and 2 bases at J, with 17 bases in the middle. The CDR3 is 17 residues long. CDR3: CASSLTAGHLNTDTQYF. CDR3 nucleotides: TGTGCCAGCAGCTTGACGGCAGGGCACCTAAACACAGATACGCAGTATTTT.

The chain links TRBV6-1 to TRBJ2-7; 7 bases match TRBD1. The CDR3 totals 15 residues. V dropped 1 base and J dropped 3; count of bases not matched to a gene: 6. CDR1 is MNHNS and CDR2 is SASEGT in the germline V gene. For the CDR3, the DNA is TGTGCCAGCAGTGAAGGGGACAGTATTAACTACGAGCAGTACTTC. This translates into CASSEGDSINYEQYF.

V is TRBV2 and J is TRBJ1-3; D might be TRBD1 (5 bases). CDR3 size: 18 residues. Germline CDR1 SNHLY, CDR2 FYNNEI. Deletions cut 4 bases from V and 0 bases from J, with 19 bases between. CDR3 region: CASSAGRVLASSGNTIYF. The DNA of the CDR3 is TGTGCCAGCAGTGCCGGCAGGGTACTCGCAAGCTCTGGAAACACCATATATTTT.

V is TRBV11-3 and J is TRBJ2-5; 14 nucleotides agree with TRBD2. V was clipped by 5 bases and J by 3 bases; unmatched bases: 2. The CDR3 loop spans 15 amino acids. Germline CDR1 is SGHNT and CDR2 is YENEEA. CDR3 DNA: TGTGCCAGCAGCCCGGGACTAGCGGGAGAAGAGACCCAGTACTTC. Protein sequence: CASSPGLAGEETQYF.

A few counts support this clone. This chain links TRBV30 with TRBJ1-5, with TRBD1 matching over 9 bases. The CDR3 is made up of 17 amino acids. Germline CDR1 is GTSNPN and CDR2 is SVGIG (reference sequence). J was trimmed by 7 bases and V by 0 bases; bases with no gene match: 13. CDR3 sequence: CAWSVLRKTGGLQPQHF. For the CDR3, the DNA is TGTGCCTGGAGTGTTTTAAGGAAGACAGGGGGTCTGCAGCCCCAGCATTTT.

Points on this clone: Germline is not matched at one junction end, which may reflect a read error. V is TRBV7-9 and J is TRBJ1-2; 10 positions agree with TRBD1. Germline V CDR1 and CDR2: SEHNR, FQNEAQ (reference sequence). This CDR3 contains 17 residues. CDR3 amino acids: CSSSFRARDRGDHGYTF. The CDR3 DNA is TGTTCCAGCAGCTTCCGGGCCCGGGACAGGGGCGACCATGGCTACACCTTC.

The chain links TRBV7-9 to TRBJ1-4; 7 positions agree with TRBD1. Germline V gives CDR1 SEHNR, CDR2 FQNEAQ (reference sequence). This CDR3 is built from 15 residues. V shed 4 bases, J shed 8 bases, and the junction held 10 bases outside the gene matches. The DNA for the CDR3 is TGTGCCAGCAGCTCGTGGACAGGAGGTAAAGAAAAACTGTTTTTT. Translation: CASSSWTGGKEKLFF.

This clone was observed a few times. The chain joins TRBV28 to TRBJ2-3, with TRBD2 matching 7 bases. The CDR3 is 14 amino acids. With 6 bases clipped from V and 4 bases from J, the junction kept 7 bases outside the gene matches. Per germline, CDR1 MDHEN and CDR2 SYDVKM. CDR3 in amino acids: CASSQLARSDTQYF. The DNA for the CDR3 is TGTGCCAGCAGCCAACTAGCGAGGTCAGATACGCAGTATTTT.

The chain combines TRBV7-9 with TRBJ2-5; D remains unclear. Germline loops: CDR1 SEHNR, CDR2 FQNEAQ (reference sequence). This CDR3 has 13 amino acids. Deletions cut 2 bases from V and 1 base from J, with 5 bases between. Here the CDR3 DNA reads TGTGCCAGCAGCTTAAACAGCCAAGAGACCCAGTACTTC. Encoded protein: CASSLNSQETQYF. The whole variable domain, filled in from reference TRBV7-9 and TRBJ2-5, reads DTGVSQNPRHKITKRGQNVTFRCDPISEHNRLYWYRQTLGQGPEFLTYFQNEAQLEKSRLLSDRFSAERPKGSFSTLEIQRTEQGDSAMYLCASSLNSQETQYFGPGTRLLVL.

This sequence joins TRBV10-3 and TRBJ1-1; TRBD1 matches 7 bases. J lost 0 bases, V lost 10 bases, and 2 bases had no gene match. This CDR3 region has 12 residues. From germline, CDR1 is ENHRY and CDR2 SYGVKD. The CDR3 DNA sequence: TGTGCCACCACAGGGGTGAACACTGAAGCTTTCTTT. It codes for CATTGVNTEAFF.

The chain is built from TRBV27 and TRBJ1-1, with D maybe TRBD1 (5 bases). V was trimmed by 7 bases and J by 11 bases, leaving 14 bases between them. The CDR3 covers 11 residues. CDR1 and CDR2 (germline): MNHEY, SMNVEV (reference sequence). As DNA, the CDR3 is TGTGCCAGCACACAAGGACATAGTGCTTTCTTT. This encodes CASTQGHSAFF.

The rearrangement links TRBV28 to TRBJ2-7, with D possibly being TRBD2 (5 bases). The CDR3 consists of 16 residues. Germline lookup yields CDR1 MDHEN and CDR2 SYDVKM. V was trimmed by 2 bases and J by 0 bases, leaving 14 bases between them. Here the CDR3 reads CASSLSAGTSSYEQYF. The CDR3 DNA reads as TGTGCCAGCAGTTTAAGTGCGGGCACGAGCTCCTACGAGCAGTACTTC.

This chain joins TRBV4-1 and TRBJ1-2; D might be TRBD1 (5 bases). Trimming cost V 5 bases and J 4 bases, with 11 bases left between them. The CDR3 runs to 13 residues. Germline CDR1 and CDR2: MGHRA and YSYEKL. DNA for the CDR3: TGCGCCAGCAGCTCCAGGGAGGGCTATGGCTACACCTTC. Encoded protein: CASSSREGYGYTF.

CDR3: CASSTGGTGLTYEQYF. As DNA, the CDR3 is TGCGCCAGCAGCACCGGCGGGACAGGGCTTACCTACGAGCAGTACTTC. The rearrangement links TRBV5-1 to TRBJ2-7, with 9 bases lining up with TRBD1. Germline V CDR1 and CDR2: SGHRS, YFSETQ. There are 16 residues in the CDR3. The junction had 10 bases not matched to a gene; V was cut back by 4 bases and J by 2 bases.

This clone was observed once. The rearrangement joins TRBV6-5 to TRBJ1-5; 10 bases line up with TRBD1. Trimming removed 5 bases from V and 5 bases from J; junction bases left unmatched: 3. This CDR3 region has 14 residues. Per the germline V gene, CDR1 is MNHEY and CDR2 is SVGAGI. The CDR3 DNA sequence: TGTGCCAGCAGTGACGGACAGGGGGATCAGCCCCAGCATTTT. It specifies CASSDGQGDQPQHF.

This clone occurred a few times. The chain uses TRBV5-1 and TRBJ1-1, with TRBD1 identical over 9 bases. The CDR3 covers 16 residues. V was clipped by 4 bases and J by 1 base; unmatched bases: 8. CDR1 SGHRS and CDR2 YFSETQ come from the germline V gene. In DNA, the CDR3 is TGCGCCAGCAGCACGGGACAGGGACAGGGGAACACTGAAGCTTTCTTT. Its translation is CASSTGQGQGNTEAFF.

V usage is TRBV6-1 and J usage is TRBJ2-7; the D gene is possibly TRBD1 (6 bases). Germline CDR1 MNHNS, CDR2 SASEGT. The CDR3 spans 14 residues. The germline V and J ends were trimmed by 4 bases and 3 bases, with 13 bases remaining between them. The CDR3 nucleotides are TGTGCCAGCAGTGGGACAGAGGGTCTCTACGAGCAGTACTTC. It yields the protein CASSGTEGLYEQYF.

This chain joins TRBV15 and TRBJ2-1; 8 bases line up with TRBD2. Trimming cost V 1 base and J 1 base; bases outside gene matches: 0. Germline-derived CDR1 and CDR2 are LNHNV and YYDKDF (reference sequence). This CDR3 region has 15 residues. CDR3 in amino acids: CATSRVAGSYNEQFF. The CDR3 DNA follows: TGTGCCACCAGCAGAGTAGCGGGATCCTACAATGAGCAGTTCTTC.

This clone was observed a single time. The chain has TRBV6-5 and TRBJ2-2, with 7 nucleotides matching TRBD2. Germline V gene data show CDR1 as MNHEY and CDR2 as SVGAGI. After removal of 7 bases from V and 6 bases from J, the junction contained 8 bases not matched to a gene. The CDR3 sequence is 14 residues long. As DNA, the CDR3 is TGTGCCAGCAACCCTACTGGGGGGGCCGGGGAGCTGTTTTTT. This sequence encodes CASNPTGGAGELFF.

The chain is built from TRBV21-1 and TRBJ1-1; the D call TRBD1 from the table was never checked on the DNA. TRBV21-1 is a pseudogene segment. The CDR3 extends over 16 amino acids. The CDR3 sequence is CASRWTGGVLGTEAFF. The CDR3 DNA is TGTGCCAGCAGATGGACAGGGGGGGTTTTGGGCACTGAAGCTTTCTTT.

The chain uses TRBV7-9 and TRBJ1-2, with D perhaps TRBD1 (6 bases). V was shortened by 5 bases and J by 7 bases, with 14 bases between the two germline ends. The CDR3 extends over 13 amino acids. Per germline, CDR1 SEHNR and CDR2 FQNEAQ (reference sequence). The CDR3 sequence: CASSSSGARGYTF. The CDR3 coding sequence is TGTGCCAGCAGCAGCTCAGGGGCGCGTGGCTACACCTTC. The full variable domain, in which reference TRBV7-9 and TRBJ1-2 provide the parts outside the CDR3, is DTGVSQNPRHKITKRGQNVTFRCDPISEHNRLYWYRQTLGQGPEFLTYFQNEAQLEKSRLLSDRFSAERPKGSFSTLEIQRTEQGDSAMYLCASSSSGARGYTFGSGTRLTVV.

This chain joins TRBV9 and TRBJ1-1, with a tentative D call TRBD1 (5 bases). With 0 bases removed from V and 0 bases from J, the gap between germline ends came to 15 bases. From germline, CDR1 is SGDLS and CDR2 YYNGEE. The CDR3 runs 17 residues. As DNA, the CDR3 is TGTGCCAGCAGCGTAGACCCGGGGGGGATCATGAACACTGAAGCTTTCTTT. Protein: CASSVDPGGIMNTEAFF.

The chain links TRBV6-1 to TRBJ1-5; TRBD1 agrees at 8 bases. From germline, CDR1 is MNHNS and CDR2 SASEGT. The junction had 12 bases not matched to a gene; V was cut back by 11 bases and J by 6 bases. The CDR3 length is 14 residues. Here the CDR3 DNA reads TGTGCCGGCGCGGGGCAGGGGGCACGTCAGCCCCAGCATTTT. Amino acids: CAGAGQGARQPQHF.

This chain uses TRBV11-3 with TRBJ1-1; D ambiguous. In germline, CDR1 is SGHNT, CDR2 YENEEA. Trimming stripped 1 base from V and 7 bases from J, with 10 bases between. This CDR3 is 13 amino acids long. The CDR3 reads CASSLGREGEAFF. The CDR3 DNA reads TGTGCCAGCAGCTTAGGGCGAGAGGGTGAAGCTTTCTTT.